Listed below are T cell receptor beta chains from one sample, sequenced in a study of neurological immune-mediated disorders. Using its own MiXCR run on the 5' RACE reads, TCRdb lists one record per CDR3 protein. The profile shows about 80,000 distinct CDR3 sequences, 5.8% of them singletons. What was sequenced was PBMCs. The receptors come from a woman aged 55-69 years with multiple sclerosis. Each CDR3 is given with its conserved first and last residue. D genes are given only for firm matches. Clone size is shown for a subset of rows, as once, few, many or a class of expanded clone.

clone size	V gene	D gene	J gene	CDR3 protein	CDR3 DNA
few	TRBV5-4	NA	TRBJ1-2	CASSRDLLGVGGYTF	TGTGCCAGCAGCAGGGACCTTCTAGGGGTCGGTGGCTACACCTTC
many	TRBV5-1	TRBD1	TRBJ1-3	CASSLNGQGAGNTIYF	TGCGCCAGCAGCTTGAATGGACAGGGGGCTGGAAACACCATATATTTT
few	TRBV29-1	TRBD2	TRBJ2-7	CSVEVTGGFEQYF	TGCAGCGTTGAAGTTACGGGAGGGTTCGAGCAGTACTTC
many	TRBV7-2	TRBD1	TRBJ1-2	CASSPDGTVSYGYTF	TGTGCCAGCAGCCCAGACGGGACAGTCTCCTATGGCTACACCTTC
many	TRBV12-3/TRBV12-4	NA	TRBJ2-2	CASSLKRGANTGELFF	TGTGCCAGCAGTTTAAAGAGGGGGGCTAACACCGGGGAGCTGTTTTTT
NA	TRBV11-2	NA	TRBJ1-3	CASSLGGAVSGNTIYF	TGTGCCAGCAGCTTAGGGGGGGCCGTCTCTGGAAACACCATATATTTT
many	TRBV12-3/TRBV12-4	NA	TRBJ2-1	CASSLAQSGFEQFF	TGTGCCAGCAGTTTAGCGCAGTCAGGTTTTGAGCAGTTCTTC
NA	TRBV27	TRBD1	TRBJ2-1	CASRGTGNYNEQFF	TGTGCCAGCAGGGGGACAGGTAACTACAATGAGCAGTTCTTC
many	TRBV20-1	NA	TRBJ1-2	CSAVRAMSGYTF	TGCAGTGCTGTCCGGGCGATGAGTGGCTACACCTTC
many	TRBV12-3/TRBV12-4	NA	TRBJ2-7	CASFLTSPQGRNPYIYEQYF	TGTGCCAGCTTTCTTACCTCCCCCCAGGGCAGGAATCCCTATATCTACGAGCAGTACTTC